A single TCR beta chain is shown here with its context. The antigen is not known. The PCR used 60 Vbeta and 13 Jbeta primers. Generated by immunoSEQ multiplex PCR, the TCRdb table keeps only in-frame clones and is missing some. The sample includes more than 150,000 clones, 75% to 90% of them seen just once. CDR3 length: 14 amino acids. Trimming took 1 base from V and 4 from J; bases not matched to a gene: 5. Per the germline V gene, CDR1 is SGDLS and CDR2 is YYNGEE. This sample was taken from a study of cytomegalovirus exposure and HLA in healthy donors. Study-wide points: Trimming of TCR beta V- and J-genes showed a link, identified in a later analysis, to a missense DCLRE1C variant. Altogether, 160 or so TCR beta chains were recorded as cytomegalovirus-associated.

Sequencing was done on a sample of PBMCs. The receptor was isolated from a woman between 18 and 30 years old in good health and CMV-seronegative. The chain is built from TRBV9 and TRBJ2-7, with 7 bases that match TRBD2. Written as DNA, the CDR3 is TGTGCCAGCAGCGTATCATGGGGGGGATACGAGCAGTACTTC. Its protein product is CASSVSWGGYEQYF.